This T cell receptor beta chain was found in a study of blood T cell repertoires in COVID-19. The length of the CDR3 is 13 residues. CDR1 is MRHNA, CDR2 SNTAGT, per germline. V lost 1 base to trimming and J lost 4 bases, with 4 bases between them. TCRdb's copy holds only in-frame clones and misses some; the assay was immunoSEQ multiplex PCR. Of some 300,000 clones listed, 89% were seen once; the top ten hold just under 9.5%. Sequences were obtained from PBMCs or T cells enriched from blood (not recorded which). The genes are TRBV6-4 and TRBJ2-2, with unresolved D. This receptor was identified in a woman aged 25 to 39 who had recovered from COVID-19. This CDR3 is CASSDFLTGELFF. CDR3 sequence (DNA): TGTGCCAGCAGTGACTTCCTCACCGGGGAGCTGTTTTTT.